The next 3 T cell receptor beta chains were all read from a single sample in a study of vaccination effects on CD4 cells after COVID-19. TCRdb's table, derived via immunoSEQ multiplex PCR, lists solely in-frame clones and lacks some. Among 30,000 to 35,000 clones listed, roughly four fifths were seen once. The antigens for these receptors are not known. Having been cultured for roughly 9 days, the cells underwent CD4+ T cell isolation. Sometime from March through December 2020, the person acquired a SARS-CoV-2 infection that PCR confirmed. Each participant was given two doses of one vaccine (BNT162b2 or mRNA-1273). This material consisted of CD4+ T cells from PBMCs cultured without peptide, taken after COVID-19 vaccination. The receptor source for this set is a human donor who had a prior SARS-CoV-2 infection.

This clone was detected once. The chain links TRBV29-1 to TRBJ2-3; D gene uncertain. Trimming cost V 3 bases and J 5 bases, with 12 bases left between them. The CDR3 is made up of 13 amino acids. Germline CDR1 SQVTM, CDR2 ANQGSEA. CDR3 in DNA: TGCAGCGTTGACTGGAGTCCAGTAGATACGCAGTATTTT. Translating gives CSVDWSPVDTQYF.

The rearrangement joins TRBV2 to TRBJ1-2, with 8 bases fitting TRBD1. The V gene's germline CDR1 is SNHLY and CDR2 FYNNEI. After removal of 3 bases from V and 4 bases from J, the junction contained 10 bases not matched to a gene. The CDR3 is made up of 16 amino acids. CDR3 sequence: CASSETGQERFYGYTF. CDR3 nucleotides: TGTGCCAGCAGTGAGACGGGACAGGAAAGATTCTATGGCTACACCTTC.

This clone was observed a single time. The chain combines TRBV2 with TRBJ2-3; D gene ambiguous. CDR3 size: 11 residues. CDR1 and CDR2 from the germline V gene are SNHLY and FYNNEI. V was trimmed by 7 bases and J by 5 bases, leaving 7 bases between them. CDR3 bases: TGTGCCAGCATAAAGGGAGATACGCAGTATTTT. Its translation: CASIKGDTQYF. Using reference TRBV2 and TRBJ2-3 for the parts outside the CDR3, the full variable domain is EPEVTQTPSHQVTQMGQEVILRCVPISNHLYFYWYRQILGQKVEFLVSFYNNEISEKSEIFDDQFSVERPDGSNFTLKIRSTKLEDSAMYFCASIKGDTQYFGPGTRLTVL.